This is a list of T cell receptor beta chains from one sample in a study of blood T cell repertoires in COVID-19. The protocol was immunoSEQ multiplex PCR, while the TCRdb copy is restricted to in-frame clones and leaves out a portion. In the table there are approximately 300,000 clones, around nine tenths of which are singletons. Material: peripheral blood. The receptors originated from a woman in her fifties or sixties with active or convalescent COVID-19. Each CDR3 is given with its conserved first and last residue. The listing skips clone size in some rows; elsewhere it reads once, few, many or a size class.

v_call clone_size cdr3_aa
TRBV18 - CASSPAGTSGGGNQETQYF
TRBV11-3 - CASSLAGNMNTEAFF
TRBV4-3 - CASSQDGAAVMNTEAFF
TRBV6-5 - CASSYGLQGYEQYF
TRBV19 few CASSPGTGWNYGYTF
TRBV6-2/TRBV6-3 - CASSYGLAGGYNEQFF
TRBV5-1 - CASKAGALGSEAFF
TRBV5-1 - CASSWNGDSQQETQYF
TRBV6-5 - CATLDRGIAYEQYF
TRBV7-9 - CASSFPGVYEQYF
TRBV3-1/TRBV3-2 - CASSPTGSSNQPQHF
TRBV7-9 - CASSLISTEAFF
TRBV14 - CASSRRTGADGYTF
TRBV19 - CASIPRSSSYNEQFF
TRBV7-9 once CASSESSGGASETQYF
TRBV11-2 - CASSLANGQTNTF
TRBV7-2 - CASSLEGQGYYEQYF
TRBV5-1 - CASSRDRGRISYEQYF
TRBV29-1 - CSVEVGPGANVLTF
TRBV12-3/TRBV12-4 - CASSSREGGYTF
TRBV7-9 once CASSLVTGANVLTF
TRBV6-5 - CASSYPGGGAFF
TRBV28 - CASSLGRSGTQPQHF
TRBV13 - CASSLRRQGSSYEQYF
TRBV6-6 - CASSQVGQTLYNEQFF
TRBV11-2 once CASRHRTGGYEAFF
TRBV6-5 - CASSSRTGGSQHF
TRBV14 - CASSQLTGWATEAFF
TRBV4-1 - CASSRLPGTGIYEQYF